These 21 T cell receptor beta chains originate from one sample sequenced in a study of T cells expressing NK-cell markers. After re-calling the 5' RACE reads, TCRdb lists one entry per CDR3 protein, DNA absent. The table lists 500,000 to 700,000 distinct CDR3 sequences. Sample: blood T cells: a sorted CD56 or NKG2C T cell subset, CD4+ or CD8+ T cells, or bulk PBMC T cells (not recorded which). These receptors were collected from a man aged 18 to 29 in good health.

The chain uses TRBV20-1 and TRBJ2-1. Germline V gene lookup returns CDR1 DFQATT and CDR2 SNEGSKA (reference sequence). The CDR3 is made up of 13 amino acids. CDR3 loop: CSASVSRRNEQFF.

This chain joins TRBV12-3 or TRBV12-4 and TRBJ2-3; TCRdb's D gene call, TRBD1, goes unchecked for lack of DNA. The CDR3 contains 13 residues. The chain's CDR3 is CAIAGTTTDTQYF.

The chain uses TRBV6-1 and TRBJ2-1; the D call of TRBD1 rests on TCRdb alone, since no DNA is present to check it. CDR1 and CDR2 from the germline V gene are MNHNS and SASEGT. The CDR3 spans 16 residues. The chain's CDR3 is CASKVWGENPYNEQFF.

CDR3 sequence: CASSPRQGAVFAEAFF. V gene TRBV12-3 or TRBV12-4 combines with J gene TRBJ1-1; the TCRdb call, TRBD1, lacks DNA for checking. The CDR3 extends over 16 amino acids.

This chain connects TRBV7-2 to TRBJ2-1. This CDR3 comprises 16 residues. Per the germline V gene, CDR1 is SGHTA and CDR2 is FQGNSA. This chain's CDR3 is CASRLGASGRLGEQFF.

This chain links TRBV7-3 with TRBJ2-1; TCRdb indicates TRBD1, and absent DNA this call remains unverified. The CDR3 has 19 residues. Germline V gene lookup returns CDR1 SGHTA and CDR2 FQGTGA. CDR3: CASSLTPLLTQYSYNEQFF. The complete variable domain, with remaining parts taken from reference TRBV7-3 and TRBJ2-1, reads GAGVSQTPSNKVTEKGKYVELRCDPISGHTALYWYRQSLGQGPEFLIYFQGTGAADDSGLPNDRFFAVRPEGSVSTLKIQRTERGDSAVYLCASSLTPLLTQYSYNEQFFGPGTRLTVL.

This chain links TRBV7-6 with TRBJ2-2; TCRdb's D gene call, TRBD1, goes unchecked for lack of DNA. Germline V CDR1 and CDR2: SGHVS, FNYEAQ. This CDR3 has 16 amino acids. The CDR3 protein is CASSVSGQGRPGELFF.

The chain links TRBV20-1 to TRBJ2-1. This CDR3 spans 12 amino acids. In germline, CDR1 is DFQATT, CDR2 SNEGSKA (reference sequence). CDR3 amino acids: CSARTEPNEQFF.

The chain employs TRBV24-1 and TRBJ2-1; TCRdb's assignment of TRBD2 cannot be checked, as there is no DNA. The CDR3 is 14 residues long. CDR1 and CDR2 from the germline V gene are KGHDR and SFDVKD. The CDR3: CATSLAGDYNEQFF.

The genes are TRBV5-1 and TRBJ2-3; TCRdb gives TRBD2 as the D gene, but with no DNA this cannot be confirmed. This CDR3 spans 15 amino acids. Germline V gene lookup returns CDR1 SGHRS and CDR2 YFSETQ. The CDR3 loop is CASSPGGPMTDTQYF.

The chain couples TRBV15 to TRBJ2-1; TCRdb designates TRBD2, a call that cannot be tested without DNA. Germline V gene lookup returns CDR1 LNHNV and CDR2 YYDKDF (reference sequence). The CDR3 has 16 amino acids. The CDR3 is CATSKIRTSFRDEQFF.

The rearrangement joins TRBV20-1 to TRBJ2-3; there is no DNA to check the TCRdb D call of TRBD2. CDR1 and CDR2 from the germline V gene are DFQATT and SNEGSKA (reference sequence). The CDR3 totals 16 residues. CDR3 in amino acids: CSASVLAGEITDTQYF.

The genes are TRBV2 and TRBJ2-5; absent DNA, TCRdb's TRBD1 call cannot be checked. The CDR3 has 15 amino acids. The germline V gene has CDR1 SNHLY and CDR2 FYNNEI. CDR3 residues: CASSNPGQGSETQYF.

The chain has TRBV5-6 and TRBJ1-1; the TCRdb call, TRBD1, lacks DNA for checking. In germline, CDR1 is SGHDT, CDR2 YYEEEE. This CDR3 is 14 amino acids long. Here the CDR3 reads CASRKTGTVTEAFF. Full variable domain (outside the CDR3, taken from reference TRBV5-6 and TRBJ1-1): DAGVTQSPTHLIKTRGQQVTLRCSPKSGHDTVSWYQQALGQGPQFIFQYYEEEERQRGNFPDRFSGHQFPNYSSELNVNALLLGDSALYLCASRKTGTVTEAFFGQGTRLTVV.

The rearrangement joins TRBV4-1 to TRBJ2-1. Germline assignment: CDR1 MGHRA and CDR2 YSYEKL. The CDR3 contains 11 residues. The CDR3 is CASSQGWVQFF.

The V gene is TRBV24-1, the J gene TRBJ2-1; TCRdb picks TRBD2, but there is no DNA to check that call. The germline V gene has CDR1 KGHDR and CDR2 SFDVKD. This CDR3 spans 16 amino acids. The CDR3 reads CATSDLRAGGLNEQFF.

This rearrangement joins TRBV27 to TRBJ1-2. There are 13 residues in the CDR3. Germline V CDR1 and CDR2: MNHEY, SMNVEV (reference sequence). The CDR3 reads CASSFAGRGGYTF.

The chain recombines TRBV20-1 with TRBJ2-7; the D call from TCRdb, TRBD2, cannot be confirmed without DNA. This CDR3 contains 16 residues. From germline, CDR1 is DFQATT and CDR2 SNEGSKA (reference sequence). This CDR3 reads CSARRTSGRLAYEQYF.

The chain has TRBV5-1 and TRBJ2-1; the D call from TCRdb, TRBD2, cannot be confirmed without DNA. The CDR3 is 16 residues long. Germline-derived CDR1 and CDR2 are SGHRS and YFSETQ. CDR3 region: CASSLSGGTPTDEQFF.

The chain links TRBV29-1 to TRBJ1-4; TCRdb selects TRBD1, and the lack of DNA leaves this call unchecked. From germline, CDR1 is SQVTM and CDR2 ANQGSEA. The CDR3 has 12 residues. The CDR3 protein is CSTRDRNEKLFF.

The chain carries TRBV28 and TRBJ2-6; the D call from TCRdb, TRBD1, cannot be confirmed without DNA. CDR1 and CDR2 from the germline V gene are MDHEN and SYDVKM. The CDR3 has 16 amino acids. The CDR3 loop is CASNQGGDSGANVLTF. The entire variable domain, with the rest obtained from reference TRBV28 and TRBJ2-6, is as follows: DVKVTQSSRYLVKRTGEKVFLECVQDMDHENMFWYRQDPGLGLRLIYFSYDVKMKEKGDIPEGYSVSREKKERFSLILESASTNQTSMYLCASNQGGDSGANVLTFGAGSRLTVL.